This T cell receptor beta chain was obtained from a study of HIV-infected patients and healthy controls. Overall study results and limits: Healthy control repertoires had roughly threefold more distinct CDR3s than untreated HIV+ repertoires, and higher Shannon diversity. No HLA typing of donors was done in this study.

Ten or more counts support this clonotype. The antigen is undetermined. cDNA was made from roughly 500 ng RNA using alpha and beta constant primers. Using multiplexing indices, alpha and beta chain libraries were generated apart by chain-specific third strand synthesis. TCRdb redid the calling of the 5' RACE reads with MiXCR, one entry per CDR3 protein. The repertoire holds roughly 10,000 distinct CDR3 sequences, with around 4.9% as singletons. Whole blood was used without fractionation, so all unsorted peripheral T cells were included. This sequence originates from an adult with HIV infection. Sequencing used blood, obtained before antiretroviral therapy.

The chain's CDR3 is CASSQGGASTDTQYF. The CDR3 nucleotides read TGTGCCAGCAGCCAAGGTGGGGCGAGCACAGATACGCAGTATTTT. This sequence joins TRBV3-1 and TRBJ2-3; a weak D match, TRBD1 (5 bases). V shed 1 base and J shed 0 bases, with 8 bases lying between them. This CDR3 has 15 residues. Germline lookup yields CDR1 LGHDT and CDR2 YNNKEL (reference sequence).